These T cell receptor beta chains were read from a single sample in a study of T cells in localized non-small cell lung cancer. TCRdb's copy holds only in-frame clones and misses some; the assay was immunoSEQ multiplex PCR. This table holds about 57,000 clones, roughly nine tenths found once. Sequenced material: peripheral blood, taken before any cancer treatment. These TCRs come from a man between 40 and 70 years old with stage I lung adenocarcinoma. CDR3s include the opening cysteine and the closing phenylalanine or tryptophan. D genes are given only for firm matches.

d_call,j_call,v_call,cdr3_nt,cdr3_aa
.,TRBJ1-5,TRBV27,TGTGCCAGCAGTGCCCCGAGGGGACGGGGGGAGTGGCCCCAGCATTTT,CASSAPRGRGEWPQHF
.,TRBJ2-5,TRBV7-2,TGTGCCAGCAGCTTATTGTCGGAGACCCAGTACTTC,CASSLLSETQYF
.,TRBJ1-3,TRBV11-3,TGTGCCAGCAGCCTCGGGACCCCTGGAAACACCATATATTTT,CASSLGTPGNTIYF
.,TRBJ2-1,TRBV4-3,TGCGCCAGCAGCCAAGGACAAAAAAGCGATGAGCAGTTCTTC,CASSQGQKSDEQFF
.,TRBJ1-1,TRBV2,TGTGCCAGCAGTCCTCGGAAACAAGAAGCTTTCTTT,CASSPRKQEAFF
.,TRBJ1-5,TRBV19,TGTGCCAGTAGTATAGGGGGGGGCCCAAGGCATTTT,CASSIGGGPRHF
TRBD2,TRBJ2-1,TRBV18,TGTGCCAGCTCACCTAGCGGGAGCTCCTACAATGAGCAGTTCTTC,CASSPSGSSYNEQFF
.,TRBJ2-1,TRBV7-3,TGTGCCAGCAGCTTAAACGGGATAGGGGCACCTTTCTACAATGAGCAGTTCTTC,CASSLNGIGAPFYNEQFF
.,TRBJ2-7,TRBV5-1,TGCGCCAGCAGCTTAAGTCCCTCCTACGAGCAGTACTTC,CASSLSPSYEQYF
TRBD1,TRBJ2-7,TRBV2,TGTGCCAGCAGTGCGCTTCAGAGACAGGGCTACGAGCAGTACTTC,CASSALQRQGYEQYF
.,TRBJ2-3,TRBV4-2,TGTGCCAGCAGCCAAGTGGTGGTCGGCCCGGCTGCAGATACGCAGTATTTT,CASSQVVVGPAADTQYF
TRBD2,TRBJ2-3,TRBV13,TGTGCCAGCAGCCCCACTAGCGGGAGCGTAGATACGCAGTATTTT,CASSPTSGSVDTQYF
TRBD2,TRBJ2-3,TRBV5-4,TGTGCCAGCAGCCGGGACTACTCCTTCACAGATACGCAGTATTTT,CASSRDYSFTDTQYF
TRBD2,TRBJ2-1,TRBV28,TGTGCCAGCAGCTCGGGACTAGCGGCTTCTGAGCAGTTCTTC,CASSSGLAASEQFF
TRBD1,TRBJ1-5,TRBV2,TGTGCCAGCAGTGGGGGACAGCTGAATCAGCCCCAGCATTTT,CASSGGQLNQPQHF
.,TRBJ1-4,TRBV28,TGTGCCAGCAGTTTAAGAAGAGCGGGTACCCGGGGGGCTAATGAAAAACTGTTTTTT,CASSLRRAGTRGANEKLFF
TRBD1,TRBJ1-2,TRBV14,TGTGCCAGCAGCACGGGGACAGGCAGTGGCTACACCTTC,CASSTGTGSGYTF